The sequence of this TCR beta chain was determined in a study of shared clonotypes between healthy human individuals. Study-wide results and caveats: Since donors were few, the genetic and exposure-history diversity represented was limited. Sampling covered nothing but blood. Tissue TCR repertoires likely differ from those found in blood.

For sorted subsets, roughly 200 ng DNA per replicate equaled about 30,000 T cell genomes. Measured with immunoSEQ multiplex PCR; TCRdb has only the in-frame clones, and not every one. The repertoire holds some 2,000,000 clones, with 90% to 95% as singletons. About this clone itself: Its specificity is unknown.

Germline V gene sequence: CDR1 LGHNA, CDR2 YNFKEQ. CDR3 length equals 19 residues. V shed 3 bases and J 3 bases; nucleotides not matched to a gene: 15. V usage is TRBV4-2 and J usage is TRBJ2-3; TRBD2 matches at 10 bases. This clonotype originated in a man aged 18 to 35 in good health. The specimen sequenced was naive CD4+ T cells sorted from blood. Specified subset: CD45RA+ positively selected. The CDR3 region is CASSQESIGAGGRTDTQYF. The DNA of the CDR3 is TGTGCCAGCAGCCAGGAGAGCATCGGAGCGGGGGGGAGGACAGATACGCAGTATTTT.